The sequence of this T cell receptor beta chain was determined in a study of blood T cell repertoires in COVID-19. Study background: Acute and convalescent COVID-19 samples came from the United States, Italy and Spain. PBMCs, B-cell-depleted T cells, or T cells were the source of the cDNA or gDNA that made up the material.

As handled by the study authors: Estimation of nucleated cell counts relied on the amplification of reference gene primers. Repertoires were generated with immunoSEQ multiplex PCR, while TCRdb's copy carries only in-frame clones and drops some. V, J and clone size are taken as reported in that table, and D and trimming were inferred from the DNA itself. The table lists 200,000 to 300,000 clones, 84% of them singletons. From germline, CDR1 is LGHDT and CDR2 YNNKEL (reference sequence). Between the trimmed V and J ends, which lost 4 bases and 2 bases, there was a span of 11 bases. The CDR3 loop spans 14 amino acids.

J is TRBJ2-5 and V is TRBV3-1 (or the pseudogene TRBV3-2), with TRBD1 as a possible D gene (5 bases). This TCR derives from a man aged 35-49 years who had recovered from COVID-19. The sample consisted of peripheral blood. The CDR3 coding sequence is TGTGCCAGCAGCCCTTCGACAGCGCAAGAGACCCAGTACTTC. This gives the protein CASSPSTAQETQYF.